This record looks at one T cell receptor (beta chain) sequence and its context. Its matching antigen is unknown. Germline CDR1 is MDHEN and CDR2 is SYDVKM. This CDR3 spans 15 amino acids. V gave up 6 bases and J gave up 2 bases, with 17 bases separating them. The entry originates in a study of cytomegalovirus exposure and HLA in healthy donors. The PCR employed 60 Vbeta primers together with 13 Jbeta primers. The protocol was immunoSEQ multiplex PCR, while the TCRdb copy is restricted to in-frame clones and leaves out a portion. The table lists some 100,000 clones, around 85% of them singletons, with around 3.6% in the top ten. Points from the study as a whole: A highly shared variant cluster was judged a likely technical artifact. As was reported, the classifier diagnosed cytomegalovirus status with high specificity and sensitivity.

The V call is TRBV28, the J call TRBJ2-7; possible D gene TRBD1, 6 bases. Source material: PBMCs. This TCR came from a man between 25 and 39 years old in good health and CMV-seronegative. CDR3 sequence: CASSQDPGQTYEQYF. The CDR3 DNA reads TGTGCCAGCAGCCAAGACCCCGGACAGACCTACGAGCAGTACTTC.